One T cell receptor beta chain is described in this entry. No antigen is known for it. This entry is derived from a study of T cells in Graves' hyperthyroidism and ophthalmopathy. Graves' hyperthyroidism without ophthalmopathy progression within 18 months was termed stable. The authors obtained PBMCs from about 9.5 ml of fresh peripheral blood. The investigators amplified TCR beta CDR3 regions from RNA transcripts. A set of HTBI primers served as the primers for a first-round RT-PCR of the TCR CDR3. TCRdb recomputed calls from the multiplex PCR reads with MiXCR, one row per CDR3 protein. The data show hundreds of thousands of distinct CDR3 sequences, 35% seen once. Findings and caveats of the study: Prediction of ophthalmopathy progression came a median around 6 months pre-onset. Blood also carried most thyroid clonotypes expanded above 0.001.

The specimen sequenced was blood. This clonotype originated in a woman aged 40 to 50 with Graves' hyperthyroidism.

CDR3 region: CASSYDGGFQPQHF. The CDR3 DNA sequence: TGTGCCAGCAGTTACGACGGGGGGTTTCAGCCCCAGCATTTT. The V gene is TRBV6-5, the J gene TRBJ1-5; TRBD1 might be the D (5 bases). Germline V gene sequence: CDR1 MNHEY, CDR2 SVGAGI. V lost 2 bases to trimming and J lost 6 bases, with 11 bases between them. The CDR3 is 14 amino acids.